This T cell receptor beta chain was documented in a study of human T cells and chemical hapten exposure. Study details: On 2 cm by 2 cm of upper inner arm skin, sensitization was performed with 2% DPC. Patients' scalps got diphenylcyclopropenone weekly throughout the approximately 25-week study.

For this clonotype: Its antigen is as yet unknown.

Sample time point: patch test 3, about 24 weeks after DPC sensitization. The treatment is: therapeutic diphenylcyclopropenone sensitization with weekly scalp DPC. Study-wide points: Significantly more large CDR3 similarity clusters were formed by expanded TCRs than by controls.

MiXCR was run by TCRdb on the RACE reads, yielding one entry per CDR3 protein. The sample consists of 90,000 to 110,000 distinct CDR3 sequences, about 34% of them appearing once. Source: whole blood, taken in connection with sensitization to the hapten diphenylcyclopropenone (DPC). The receptor's source is a man in his forties with alopecia areata. Some clones in this sample may be carry-over from other donors' samples.

The CDR3 sequence: CASSYSHRFIGAAKNIQYF. In DNA, the CDR3 is TGTGCCAGCAGTTACTCACATCGCTTCATAGGCGCGGCCAAAAACATTCAGTACTTC. The chain links TRBV6-6 to TRBJ2-4; D uncertain. The CDR3 sequence is 19 residues long. V dropped 0 bases and J dropped 1 base, with 19 bases sitting between them. Per germline, CDR1 MNHNY and CDR2 SVGAGI (reference sequence).